The rows below give T cell receptor beta chains drawn from one sample of a study of blood T cell repertoires in COVID-19. The table came from immunoSEQ multiplex PCR; TCRdb's copy has only in-frame clones and leaves some out. The table lists about 330,000 clones, 80% to 90% of them singletons. The sample was PBMCs or T cells enriched from blood (not recorded which). These receptors all come from a man aged 25-45 years who had recovered from COVID-19. CDR3s include the opening cysteine and the closing phenylalanine or tryptophan. The D gene is left open where the match is weak. Expanded clones get a size class; other rows say once, few or many, or leave the size out.

cdr3_nt	cdr3_aa	d_call	clone_size	j_call	v_call
TGTGCCAGCAGCTTCCTCCTAGCGGGGGTCAATGAGCAGTTCTTC	CASSFLLAGVNEQFF	TRBD2	-	TRBJ2-1	TRBV5-5
TGTGCCAGCAGTTCAGGGACAGGGTCCAATCAGCCCCAGCATTTT	CASSSGTGSNQPQHF	TRBD1	-	TRBJ1-5	TRBV28
TGTGCCAGCTCACGTACTAGCGGGGGGGCCTCCGCCTACAATGAGCAGTTCTTC	CASSRTSGGASAYNEQFF	TRBD2	-	TRBJ2-1	TRBV18
TGTGCCAGCAGCCAAGACCGAGGCTATGGCTACACCTTC	CASSQDRGYGYTF	-	-	TRBJ1-2	TRBV3-1/TRBV3-2
TGTGCCAGCAGCTCAACAACAGGCACGCAGTACTTC	CASSSTTGTQYF	-	-	TRBJ2-7	TRBV5-8
TGTGCCAGCAGTTACATTTCGGGGGACGAGCAGTACTTC	CASSYISGDEQYF	-	-	TRBJ2-7	TRBV6-5
TGTGCCAGCAGCTCGGACAGCTATGGCTACACCTTC	CASSSDSYGYTF	-	-	TRBJ1-2	TRBV7-9
TGTGCCAGCAGTTTAAGGGACAGCGGCTATGGCTACACCTTC	CASSLRDSGYGYTF	TRBD1	-	TRBJ1-2	TRBV27
TGTGCCTGGAGTGGAGGGCTAGCGGGCGGGTCGGTCACAGATACGCAGTATTTT	CAWSGGLAGGSVTDTQYF	TRBD2	-	TRBJ2-3	TRBV30
TGTGCCAGCGTCACTAGCGGGGGGGCCCAAGAGACCCAGTACTTC	CASVTSGGAQETQYF	TRBD2	-	TRBJ2-5	TRBV28
TGTGCCAGCAGCTGGGGGCCAGGGAGTACGGAGACCCAGTACTTC	CASSWGPGSTETQYF	-	-	TRBJ2-5	TRBV7-3
TGTGCCAGCATCTTAAGGGGGTTGAACACTGAAGCTTTCTTT	CASILRGLNTEAFF	-	-	TRBJ1-1	TRBV2
TGTGCCACCAGTGAGACAGGGGGCTCCTACGAGCAGTACTTC	CATSETGGSYEQYF	TRBD1	-	TRBJ2-7	TRBV24-1
TGTGCCAGCAGCCAAGACCCGGGGGAGACCCAGTACTTC	CASSQDPGETQYF	-	-	TRBJ2-5	TRBV3-1/TRBV3-2
TGCGCCAGCAGCCAAGATCCCCTAGCGGGGACCCAGTACTTC	CASSQDPLAGTQYF	TRBD2	few	TRBJ2-5	TRBV4-1
TGTGCCAGCAGTGAATCTGAGGGACAGGTCAACACTGAAGCTTTCTTT	CASSESEGQVNTEAFF	TRBD1	-	TRBJ1-1	TRBV2